This T cell receptor (beta chain) comes out of a study of liver allograft versus peripheral blood T cells. Study-level background: In transplanted livers, T cell receptor repertoires were compared with those found in the recipients' peripheral blood. General observations from the study: Repertoires of T cell receptors that resided inside liver allografts reportedly differed from those in peripheral blood.

TCRdb redid the calling of the reads with MiXCR, one entry per CDR3 protein. The repertoire has about 6,000 distinct CDR3 sequences, approximately 15% of them found once; the top ten carry approximately 49%. Of note for this clonotype: Antigen unknown.

This CDR3 is built from 17 residues. Germline V gene data show CDR1 as ENHRY and CDR2 as SYGVKD. Trimming at V came to 2 bases and at J to 4 bases, leaving 9 bases not matched to a gene. The receptor was derived from a human patient who had a liver transplant. Some T cells may be the graft donor's. The chain employs TRBV10-3 and TRBJ2-1; 9 bases fit TRBD2. Here the CDR3 reads CAISEEMGLASYNEQFF. The CDR3 nucleotides read TGTGCCATCAGTGAGGAAATGGGACTAGCCTCGTACAATGAGCAGTTCTTC.